Listed here are 15 T cell receptor beta chains from one sample, sequenced in a study of blood T cell repertoires in COVID-19. Measured with immunoSEQ multiplex PCR; TCRdb has only the in-frame clones, and not every one. The table lists tens of thousands of clones, roughly 82% of them singletons. What was sequenced was peripheral blood. The receptors were sampled from a man aged 40-50 years with acute or convalescent COVID-19.

In its sample, this clone was seen a few times. The chain combines TRBV6-4 with TRBJ2-1; possible D gene TRBD2, 6 bases. Germline V lookup: CDR1 MRHNA, CDR2 SNTAGT. CDR3 size: 15 residues. Trimming removed 8 bases from V and 6 bases from J, with 20 bases in between. The CDR3 reads CASSIAALTPNEQFF. The CDR3 DNA sequence: TGTGCCAGCTCCATAGCGGCCCTCACACCCAATGAGCAGTTCTTC.

Only one count was recorded for this clone. This chain uses TRBV5-5 with TRBJ2-7; the D gene is possibly TRBD1 (6 bases). CDR1 and CDR2 (germline): SGHKS, YYEKEE (reference sequence). V lost 3 bases to trimming and J lost 3 bases, with 19 bases between them. This CDR3 is built from 16 residues. The CDR3, as DNA: TGTGCCAGCAGCTCGCGGGCTCCCGGACAGCTCTACGAGCAGTACTTC. Protein: CASSSRAPGQLYEQYF.

This chain uses TRBV24-1 with TRBJ2-1; 12 bases match TRBD2. CDR1 is KGHDR, CDR2 SFDVKD, per germline. V was clipped by 2 bases and J by 8 bases; unmatched bases: 6. This CDR3 has 16 residues. The CDR3 protein is CATSDYPSGGDDEQFF. CDR3 nucleotide sequence: TGTGCCACCAGTGATTACCCTAGCGGGGGGGATGATGAGCAGTTCTTC.

CDR3 loop: CAISRGETQYF. For the CDR3, the DNA is TGTGCCATCAGTAGAGGGGAGACCCAGTACTTC. The chain combines TRBV10-3 with TRBJ2-5; D perhaps matches TRBD2 (5 bases). V was pared by 5 bases and J by 5 bases, with 6 bases between. CDR1 is ENHRY, CDR2 SYGVKD, per germline. The length of the CDR3 is 11 residues.

V is TRBV7-2 and J is TRBJ1-2; 7 bases are shared with TRBD1. Unmatched junction bases numbered 4, after V lost 3 bases and J lost 3 bases. CDR1 SGHTA and CDR2 FQGNSA come from the germline V gene. The CDR3 is 14 residues long. The CDR3 DNA reads as TGTGCCAGCAGCTTTACAGGGGCGGACTATGGCTACACCTTC. Protein product: CASSFTGADYGYTF.

The chain combines TRBV6-6 with TRBJ1-2, with D uncertain. V lost 2 bases, J lost 8 bases, and 15 bases lay in between. Germline loops: CDR1 MNHNY, CDR2 SVGAGI (reference sequence). There are 14 residues in the CDR3. CDR3 loop: CASSYALYSRGYTF. CDR3 in DNA: TGTGCCAGCAGTTACGCCCTTTATTCTAGGGGCTACACCTTC.

The chain recombines TRBV5-5 with TRBJ2-1; 12 bases match TRBD2. Germline V gene lookup returns CDR1 SGHKS and CDR2 YYEKEE (reference sequence). The CDR3 is made up of 18 amino acids. V gave up 0 bases and J gave up 0 bases; unmatched junction bases: 4. The CDR3 protein is CASSLGLAGVLSYNEQFF. The CDR3 DNA reads TGTGCCAGCAGCTTGGGACTAGCGGGGGTTCTCTCCTACAATGAGCAGTTCTTC. The full variable domain, completed using reference TRBV5-5 and TRBJ2-1, is DAGVTQSPTHLIKTRGQQVTLRCSPISGHKSVSWYQQVLGQGPQFIFQYYEKEERGRGNFPDRFSARQFPNYSSELNVNALLLGDSALYLCASSLGLAGVLSYNEQFFGPGTRLTVL.

V and J are TRBV5-4 and TRBJ1-1; D gene uncertain. Germline CDR1 SGHNT, CDR2 YYREEE (reference sequence). V was pared by 1 base and J by 4 bases, with 8 bases between. The CDR3 loop spans 13 amino acids. As DNA, the CDR3 is TGTGCCAGCAGCTTGAACCGGGGCACTGAAGCTTTCTTT. Translating it yields CASSLNRGTEAFF.

The rearrangement joins TRBV29-1 to TRBJ1-1; D gene ambiguous. Trimming took 7 bases from V and 3 from J, leaving 9 bases between them. Germline V gives CDR1 SQVTM, CDR2 ANQGSEA. The CDR3 has 11 amino acids. The CDR3 loop reads CSGGMDTEAFF. The CDR3 region has the DNA TGCAGCGGCGGAATGGACACTGAAGCTTTCTTT. The whole variable domain, remainder taken from reference TRBV29-1 and TRBJ1-1, is SAVISQKPSRDICQRGTSLTIQCQVDSQVTMMFWYRQQPGQSLTLIATANQGSEATYESGFVIDKFPISRPNLTFSTLTVSNMSPEDSSIYLCSGGMDTEAFFGQGTRLTVV.

The chain is built from TRBV24-1 and TRBJ2-2, with 7 positions matching TRBD1. Germline-derived CDR1 and CDR2 are KGHDR and SFDVKD. With V trimmed by 8 bases and J by 7 bases, 6 bases remained unmatched. The CDR3 runs 13 residues. CDR3 residues: CATNRGRGGELFF. CDR3 nucleotides: TGTGCCACCAACAGGGGCCGGGGCGGGGAGCTGTTTTTT.

The CDR3 DNA reads TGCAGTGCTAATGAGTTAAATTCACCCCTCCACTTT. Its translation: CSANELNSPLHF. This chain links TRBV20-1 with TRBJ1-6; D gene unclear. Trimming took off 4 bases at V and 7 bases at J, with 8 bases between the two ends. Germline V lookup: CDR1 DFQATT, CDR2 SNEGSKA (reference sequence). This CDR3 is 12 amino acids long.

This clone has more than one count but fewer than ten. The J gene is TRBJ1-1, the V gene TRBV19, with TRBD1 as a possible D gene (5 bases). Between the trimmed V and J ends, which lost 7 bases and 1 base, there was a span of 10 bases. The CDR3 extends over 13 amino acids. Germline assignment: CDR1 LNHDA and CDR2 SQIVND (reference sequence). The CDR3 reads CASIGQANTEAFF. The CDR3 DNA follows: TGTGCCAGTATTGGACAAGCGAACACTGAAGCTTTCTTT.

CDR3 residues: CASSQGQVGDYEQYF. CDR3 nucleotide sequence: TGCGCCAGCAGCCAAGGACAGGTGGGGGACTACGAGCAGTACTTC. The chain combines TRBV4-1 with TRBJ2-7, with a possible D match to TRBD1 (6 bases). Deletions cut 1 base from V and 3 bases from J, with 13 bases between. Germline V CDR1 and CDR2: MGHRA, YSYEKL. There are 15 residues in the CDR3.

This clone has just a few counts. The rearrangement joins TRBV6-5 to TRBJ1-1; unclear D gene. V lost 6 bases to trimming and J lost 1 base, with 12 bases between them. The CDR3 sequence is 14 residues long. Germline loops: CDR1 MNHEY, CDR2 SVGAGI. CDR3 DNA: TGTGCCAGCAGGTACAGCGTTGAGAACACTGAAGCTTTCTTT. Encoded protein: CASRYSVENTEAFF.

This clone was seen a few times. This chain connects TRBV21-1 to TRBJ1-1; TRBD1, as called in the table, went unchecked against the DNA. TRBV21-1 is termed a pseudogene. CDR3 length: 17 residues. CDR3 loop: CASSPRTGARGGTEAFF. CDR3 coding DNA: TGTGCCAGCAGCCCCCGGACAGGGGCGAGGGGAGGCACTGAAGCTTTCTTT.